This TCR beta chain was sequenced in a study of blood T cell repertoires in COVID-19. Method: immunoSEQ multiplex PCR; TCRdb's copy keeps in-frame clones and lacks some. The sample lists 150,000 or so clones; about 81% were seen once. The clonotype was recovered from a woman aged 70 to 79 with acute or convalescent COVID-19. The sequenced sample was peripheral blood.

CDR3: CASSFGASSGNTIYF. CDR3 nucleotides: TGTGCCAGCAGCTTCGGAGCTAGCTCTGGAAACACCATATATTTT. The chain joins TRBV14 to TRBJ1-3; no firm D call. V was shortened by 5 bases and J by 0 bases, with 11 bases between the two germline ends. CDR3 size: 15 residues. CDR1 and CDR2 from the germline V gene are SGHDN and FVKESK.